The TCR beta chain described here comes from a study of early T cells in non-severe SARS-CoV-2 infection. Background on the study: The chains were unpaired, and the sequenced material was bulk RNA from unsorted whole blood.

In regard to this clonotype: What it recognizes is unknown.

Trimming removed 7 bases at V and 5 bases at J, with 24 bases between. The CDR3 consists of 16 residues. Germline loops: CDR1 LGHNA, CDR2 YNFKEQ. Study observations and caveats: Using VDJdb, the matching emphasized anti-spike CD8 responses while missing private and CD4 specificities.

Unique molecular identifiers were added to individual cDNA molecules. TCRdb reprocessed the 5' RACE reads with MiXCR, giving one entry per CDR3 protein. The sample lists some 83,000 distinct CDR3 sequences; over 9.5% were seen once. This sequence joins TRBV4-2 and TRBJ2-7; D possibly corresponds to TRBD2 (6 bases). The sequencing used whole blood, collected at baseline. The receptor was derived from an adult who was a healthcare worker with PCR-confirmed SARS-CoV-2 infection or an uninfected control (not recorded which). The CDR3 DNA reads as TGTGCCAGCACCACCTCTCAGGAGGGAGATCTGCACGAGCAGTACTTC. Protein sequence: CASTTSQEGDLHEQYF.